The clone carrying this T cell receptor beta chain was observed once. This entry belongs to a study of blood T cell repertoires in COVID-19. As processed by the authors: How many nucleated cells were present was estimated from reference gene primer amplification. TCRdb keeps only in-frame clones here, not all; method: immunoSEQ multiplex PCR. The V and J calls and the clone size are those of that table, but D and trimming were determined from the DNA. The sample lists some 46,000 clones, over 70% occurring once. The CDR3 length is 15 residues. V gave up 5 bases and J gave up 5 bases; unmatched junction bases: 11. CDR1 and CDR2 from the germline V gene are SGHAT and FQNNGV.

This receptor was identified in a man aged 50 or older with acute or convalescent COVID-19. Sequenced sample: peripheral blood. The chain joins TRBV11-2 to TRBJ2-5, with 7 bases matching TRBD1. The CDR3 DNA sequence: TGTGCCAGCAGCATAAGGACCGGGACAGATGAGACCCAGTACTTC. It yields the protein CASSIRTGTDETQYF.